The 32 T cell receptor beta chains in this list originate from one sample, sequenced in a study of shared clonotypes between healthy human individuals. TCRdb's copy holds only in-frame clones and misses some; the assay was immunoSEQ multiplex PCR. The table has about 2.3 million clones, 92% seen once. The source material was naive CD4+ T cells from PBMCs. Subset denoted: CD45RA+ positively selected. The receptors were gathered from a man aged 18 to 30 in good health. Some clones in this sample may be carry-over from other donors' samples.

The chain combines TRBV14 with TRBJ2-3; 7 nucleotides agree with TRBD1. With 3 bases clipped from V and 1 base from J, the junction kept 13 bases outside the gene matches. The germline V gene encodes CDR1 SGHDN and CDR2 FVKESK. This CDR3 has 18 residues. This chain's CDR3 is CASSHFSDRDGGTDTQYF. The CDR3 bases are TGTGCCAGCAGCCACTTCTCTGACAGGGATGGGGGCACAGATACGCAGTATTTT.

The chain combines TRBV30 with TRBJ1-2; no definite D call. CDR1 is GTSNPN and CDR2 is SVGIG in the germline V gene (reference sequence). Deletions cut 4 bases from V and 2 bases from J, with 20 bases between. The CDR3 has 16 residues. CDR3: CAWTFQVPLVNYGYTF. CDR3 nucleotides: TGTGCCTGGACTTTCCAGGTCCCCCTTGTCAACTATGGCTACACCTTC.

This clone showed up just once. The genes are TRBV5-1 and TRBJ2-2, with 11 bases that match TRBD2. The V gene's germline CDR1 is SGHRS and CDR2 YFSETQ. This CDR3 contains 18 residues. V trimming: 5 bases; J trimming: 5 bases; junction bases outside the gene matches: 14. CDR3 DNA: TGCGCCAGCAGTACCCCCCCGACTAGCGGGATTTCAACCGGGGAGCTGTTTTTT. Translating it yields CASSTPPTSGISTGELFF. The whole variable domain, filled in from reference TRBV5-1 and TRBJ2-2, reads KAGVTQTPRYLIKTRGQQVTLSCSPISGHRSVSWYQQTPGQGLQFLFEYFSETQRNKGNFPGRFSGRQFSNSRSEMNVSTLELGDSALYLCASSTPPTSGISTGELFFGEGSRLTVL.

This chain links TRBV6-5 with TRBJ1-4; 9 bases are a match to TRBD1. CDR1 is MNHEY, CDR2 SVGAGI, per germline. V dropped 6 bases and J dropped 6; count of bases not matched to a gene: 2. The CDR3 has 13 amino acids. The CDR3 DNA follows: TGTGCCAGCAGAAGGGACAGGGATGAAAAACTGTTTTTT. Translated, it gives CASRRDRDEKLFF.

The V gene is TRBV2, the J gene TRBJ1-4, with 7 nucleotides matching TRBD1. Looked up from germline, CDR1 is SNHLY and CDR2 is FYNNEI. The J segment lost 5 bases and the V segment lost 5 bases, leaving 8 bases of the junction unmatched. CDR3 length: 15 amino acids. The CDR3 nucleotides read TGTGCCAGCAGTCCCTACGGGACAGAGAATGAAAAACTGTTTTTT. Protein sequence: CASSPYGTENEKLFF.

Here the CDR3 reads CASSQEVGTSGYNEQFF. The CDR3 nucleotides are TGTGCCAGCAGCCAAGAAGTTGGGACTAGCGGTTACAATGAGCAGTTCTTC. The chain has TRBV4-2 and TRBJ2-1; 11 bases are a match to TRBD2. From germline, CDR1 is LGHNA and CDR2 YNFKEQ. The CDR3 is made up of 17 amino acids. After removal of 0 bases from V and 4 bases from J, the junction contained 5 bases not matched to a gene.

The V call is TRBV28, the J call TRBJ2-1, with D hard to call. V was clipped by 8 bases and J by 4 bases, with 6 bases between them. This CDR3 region has 11 residues. Germline CDR1 is MDHEN and CDR2 is SYDVKM. CDR3 region: CASGWYNEQFF. The DNA for the CDR3 is TGTGCCAGCGGTTGGTACAATGAGCAGTTCTTC.

The chain joins TRBV5-6 to TRBJ2-6; D not resolved. This CDR3 has 16 residues. The V gene's germline CDR1 is SGHDT and CDR2 YYEEEE. Trimming cost V 0 bases and J 0 bases, with 7 bases left between them. The CDR3 region is CASSLVLDSGANVLTF. CDR3 DNA sequence: TGTGCCAGCAGCTTGGTGCTGGACTCTGGGGCCAACGTCCTGACTTTC.

This chain links TRBV5-4 with TRBJ2-7; 7 positions match TRBD2. With 3 bases clipped from V and 6 bases from J, the junction kept 9 bases outside the gene matches. The CDR3 totals 14 residues. Germline values: CDR1 SGHNT, CDR2 YYREEE (reference sequence). The CDR3 loop reads CASSSSLAGVEQYF. The CDR3 DNA reads as TGTGCCAGCAGCTCCTCGTTGGCGGGAGTCGAGCAGTACTTC.

V is TRBV7-9 and J is TRBJ2-3; 8 bases are a match to TRBD2. In germline, CDR1 is SEHNR, CDR2 FQNEAQ (reference sequence). J gave up 1 base and V 0 bases, and 6 bases lay outside the gene matches. This CDR3 is 17 amino acids long. Here the CDR3 DNA reads TGTGCCAGCAGCTTAGCGGGTACAGCGGGGGGCACAGATACGCAGTATTTT. Encoded protein: CASSLAGTAGGTDTQYF.

As for this clone: Other DNA sequences from this sample encode an identical CDR3 as well. The chain combines TRBV28 with TRBJ1-5; tentatively, D is TRBD1 (6 bases). The CDR3 loop spans 14 amino acids. CDR1 and CDR2 (germline): MDHEN, SYDVKM. Trimming shortened V by 5 bases and J by 0 bases, and 8 bases separated the two germline ends. The CDR3 protein is CASSQGGSNQPQHF. The CDR3 nucleotides read TGTGCCAGCAGTCAAGGGGGTAGCAATCAGCCCCAGCATTTT. Combining the CDR3 with reference TRBV28 and TRBJ1-5 gives the whole variable domain DVKVTQSSRYLVKRTGEKVFLECVQDMDHENMFWYRQDPGLGLRLIYFSYDVKMKEKGDIPEGYSVSREKKERFSLILESASTNQTSMYLCASSQGGSNQPQHFGDGTRLSIL.

CDR3 nucleotide sequence: TGTGCCAGCCTGGGTGGAGCCTACAATGAGCAGTTCTTC. Translated: CASLGGAYNEQFF. V usage is TRBV25-1 and J usage is TRBJ2-1; the D is unclear. Trimming took off 8 bases at V and 2 bases at J, with 10 bases between the two ends. The CDR3 totals 13 residues. Germline V CDR1 and CDR2: MGHDK, SYGVNS.

The table lists this clone with a count of one. The rearrangement uses TRBV7-9 and TRBJ1-5; D remains ambiguous. Germline assignment: CDR1 SEHNR and CDR2 FQNEAQ (reference sequence). The V gene lost 5 bases and the J gene lost 4 bases, with 9 bases spanning the gap. This CDR3 comprises 13 residues. The chain's CDR3 is CASSGGDNQPQHF. The CDR3 nucleotides read TGTGCCAGCAGCGGCGGGGATAATCAGCCCCAGCATTTT. Looking up the rest from reference TRBV7-9 and TRBJ1-5 gives the full variable domain: DTGVSQNPRHKITKRGQNVTFRCDPISEHNRLYWYRQTLGQGPEFLTYFQNEAQLEKSRLLSDRFSAERPKGSFSTLEIQRTEQGDSAMYLCASSGGDNQPQHFGDGTRLSIL.

DNA of the CDR3: TGCGCCAGCAGCCATCGTAACACCGGGACAGGGGGGGGAAATGAAAAACTGTTTTTT. Translated, it gives CASSHRNTGTGGGNEKLFF. The chain employs TRBV4-1 and TRBJ1-4; TRBD1 aligns across 11 bases. The CDR3 has 19 residues. Germline CDR1 is MGHRA and CDR2 is YSYEKL. After removal of 3 bases from V and 5 bases from J, the junction contained 14 bases not matched to a gene.

The gene calls are TRBV5-1 and TRBJ2-3; 14 nucleotides align to TRBD2. The ends lost 4 bases at V and 4 bases at J; junction bases unmatched: 5. CDR1 is SGHRS, CDR2 YFSETQ, per germline. CDR3 length equals 16 residues. This CDR3 is CASSKGLAGGADTQYF. For the CDR3, the DNA is TGCGCCAGCAGCAAAGGACTAGCGGGAGGCGCAGATACGCAGTATTTT.

The chain couples TRBV6-6 to TRBJ2-4; TRBD2 is a possible D gene (6 bases). Trimming removed 4 bases from V and 8 bases from J, with 15 bases in between. The CDR3 is made up of 14 amino acids. The germline V gene has CDR1 MNHNY and CDR2 SVGAGI (reference sequence). CDR3 nucleotides: TGTGCCAGCAGTTCCCCCCTTGGCGGGGACATTCAGTACTTC. Encoded protein: CASSSPLGGDIQYF.

The CDR3 sequence: CATSTQQETQYF. In DNA, the CDR3 is TGTGCCACATCAACACAACAGGAGACCCAGTACTTC. The chain combines TRBV18 with TRBJ2-5, with D unclear. V shed 10 bases and J shed 5 bases, with 14 bases lying between them. The CDR3 covers 12 residues. Germline CDR1 KGHSH, CDR2 LQKENI.

The rearrangement joins TRBV5-1 to TRBJ1-3; no clear D gene. This CDR3 has 13 amino acids. With 4 bases removed from V and 1 base from J, the gap between germline ends came to 6 bases. CDR1 and CDR2 from the germline V gene are SGHRS and YFSETQ. The CDR3 region has the DNA TGCGCCAGCAGCCCAGAATCTGGAAACACCATATATTTT. It encodes CASSPESGNTIYF.

This chain links TRBV6-1 with TRBJ2-7; D not certain. CDR1 and CDR2 from the germline V gene are MNHNS and SASEGT. The CDR3 consists of 14 residues. Trimming cost V 0 bases and J 0 bases, with 6 bases left between them. The CDR3 sequence: CASSEASDSYEQYF. In DNA form, the CDR3 reads TGTGCCAGCAGTGAAGCCAGCGACTCCTACGAGCAGTACTTC.

The J gene is TRBJ2-2, the V gene TRBV6-6; D perhaps matches TRBD1 (6 bases). CDR1 is MNHNY and CDR2 is SVGAGI in the germline V gene (reference sequence). V lost 4 bases and J lost 3, with 9 bases in between. The length of the CDR3 is 14 residues. CDR3 protein: CASSSKGDTGELFF. The CDR3 region has the DNA TGTGCCAGCAGTTCCAAGGGGGACACCGGGGAGCTGTTTTTT.

Remarks on this clone: This same CDR3 is encoded by further DNA sequences in the sample. The chain recombines TRBV2 with TRBJ1-3; 8 bases are shared with TRBD1. Trimming cost V 3 bases and J 0 bases; bases outside gene matches: 1. Germline V gene sequence: CDR1 SNHLY, CDR2 FYNNEI. The CDR3 has 15 amino acids. The CDR3: CASSEGQVSGNTIYF. The CDR3 region has the DNA TGTGCCAGCAGTGAGGGACAGGTCTCTGGAAACACCATATATTTT. Full variable domain (rest looked up from reference TRBV2 and TRBJ1-3): EPEVTQTPSHQVTQMGQEVILRCVPISNHLYFYWYRQILGQKVEFLVSFYNNEISEKSEIFDDQFSVERPDGSNFTLKIRSTKLEDSAMYFCASSEGQVSGNTIYFGEGSWLTVV.

The rearrangement uses TRBV6-5 and TRBJ1-2; 10 nucleotides match TRBD1. Looked up from germline, CDR1 is MNHEY and CDR2 is SVGAGI. Trimming at V came to 5 bases and at J to 4 bases, leaving 7 bases not matched to a gene. CDR3 length: 15 amino acids. CDR3 nucleotides: TGTGCCAGCAGTAGGCGCGGGACAGGGGTCTATGGCTACACCTTC. It specifies CASSRRGTGVYGYTF.

The chain employs TRBV28 and TRBJ1-5; D not resolved. The CDR3 is made up of 12 amino acids. Germline V gene data show CDR1 as MDHEN and CDR2 as SYDVKM. V lost 7 bases, J lost 9 bases, and 13 bases lay in between. The CDR3 bases are TGTGCCAGCATTATGTCTCTGGGGCCCCAGCATTTT. Its protein product is CASIMSLGPQHF.

The J gene is TRBJ2-7, the V gene TRBV7-2, with D hard to call. The CDR3 consists of 13 residues. Germline CDR1 reads SGHTA; CDR2 reads FQGNSA. The V and J ends lost 3 bases and 6 bases respectively, with 12 bases between them. CDR3 nucleotides: TGTGCCAGCAGCTTCCTTTTTCCCTCCGAGCAGTACTTC. This translates into CASSFLFPSEQYF.

This sequence joins TRBV27 and TRBJ2-5; D is ambiguous. The ends were cut back, 6 bases at V and 2 bases at J, with 16 bases in the middle. CDR3 length equals 15 residues. Per the germline V gene, CDR1 is MNHEY and CDR2 is SMNVEV (reference sequence). The CDR3 DNA reads as TGTGCCAGCAGCCATATCGTCGGACCTCAAGAGACCCAGTACTTC. Translation gives CASSHIVGPQETQYF.

The chain carries TRBV6-5 and TRBJ2-1, with 9 bases fitting TRBD1. The CDR3 contains 15 residues. Unmatched junction bases numbered 12, after V lost 6 bases and J lost 9 bases. Germline V gene lookup returns CDR1 MNHEY and CDR2 SVGAGI. The CDR3 coding sequence is TGTGCCAGCAGAATCCGACAGGGGGGTGGGGGTGAGCAGTTCTTC. Translated, it gives CASRIRQGGGGEQFF.

This clone was picked up a small number of times. The same CDR3 is also encoded by other DNA sequences in this sample. This sequence joins TRBV28 and TRBJ2-7; D is unresolved. Trimming cost V 5 bases and J 2 bases, with 4 bases left between them. Germline V gene sequence: CDR1 MDHEN, CDR2 SYDVKM. The CDR3 runs to 11 residues. CDR3 bases: TGTGCCAGCAGTCGGACCTACGAGCAGTACTTC. It encodes CASSRTYEQYF.

A note on this clone: This sample includes further DNA sequences coding for the same CDR3. V gene TRBV14 combines with J gene TRBJ2-7; D is unclear. The length of the CDR3 is 13 residues. Trimming stripped 1 base from V and 0 bases from J, with 4 bases between. Looked up from germline, CDR1 is SGHDN and CDR2 is FVKESK. Here the CDR3 reads CASSQVPSYEQYF. CDR3 DNA sequence: TGTGCCAGCAGCCAAGTCCCCTCCTACGAGCAGTACTTC.

The chain is built from TRBV7-3 and TRBJ1-2; the D gene is possibly TRBD1 (5 bases). V was pared by 5 bases and J by 4 bases, with 17 bases between. Germline V gene sequence: CDR1 SGHTA, CDR2 FQGTGA. This CDR3 spans 15 amino acids. The CDR3 sequence is CASSPGGVGGYGYTF. The CDR3 DNA reads TGTGCCAGCAGCCCCGGGGGAGTGGGGGGCTATGGCTACACCTTC.

Of note for this clone: Distinct nucleotide sequences in the sample also encode this CDR3. This sequence joins TRBV28 and TRBJ1-3; D perhaps matches TRBD1 (5 bases). The CDR3 has 15 residues. CDR1 is MDHEN and CDR2 is SYDVKM in the germline V gene. V was trimmed by 6 bases and J by 0 bases, leaving 12 bases between them. CDR3 coding DNA: TGTGCCAGCAGCCTTGGGGGGATCTCTGGAAACACCATATATTTT. The encoded protein is CASSLGGISGNTIYF.

V usage is TRBV7-8 and J usage is TRBJ2-7; 9 bases match TRBD2. The CDR3 spans 15 residues. After removal of 4 bases from V and 5 bases from J, the junction contained 9 bases not matched to a gene. The germline V gene has CDR1 SGHVS and CDR2 FQNEAQ. CDR3 loop: CASSSPRGLANEQYF. The CDR3, as DNA: TGTGCCAGCAGCTCCCCGCGAGGACTAGCGAACGAGCAGTACTTC.

The chain couples TRBV27 to TRBJ2-3; D is uncertain. The CDR3 runs to 13 residues. Germline V lookup: CDR1 MNHEY, CDR2 SMNVEV (reference sequence). V gave up 2 bases and J gave up 9 bases, with 12 bases separating them. CDR3 sequence: CASSLVGRSTQYF. The CDR3 region has the DNA TGTGCCAGCAGTTTAGTCGGTAGAAGCACGCAGTATTTT.